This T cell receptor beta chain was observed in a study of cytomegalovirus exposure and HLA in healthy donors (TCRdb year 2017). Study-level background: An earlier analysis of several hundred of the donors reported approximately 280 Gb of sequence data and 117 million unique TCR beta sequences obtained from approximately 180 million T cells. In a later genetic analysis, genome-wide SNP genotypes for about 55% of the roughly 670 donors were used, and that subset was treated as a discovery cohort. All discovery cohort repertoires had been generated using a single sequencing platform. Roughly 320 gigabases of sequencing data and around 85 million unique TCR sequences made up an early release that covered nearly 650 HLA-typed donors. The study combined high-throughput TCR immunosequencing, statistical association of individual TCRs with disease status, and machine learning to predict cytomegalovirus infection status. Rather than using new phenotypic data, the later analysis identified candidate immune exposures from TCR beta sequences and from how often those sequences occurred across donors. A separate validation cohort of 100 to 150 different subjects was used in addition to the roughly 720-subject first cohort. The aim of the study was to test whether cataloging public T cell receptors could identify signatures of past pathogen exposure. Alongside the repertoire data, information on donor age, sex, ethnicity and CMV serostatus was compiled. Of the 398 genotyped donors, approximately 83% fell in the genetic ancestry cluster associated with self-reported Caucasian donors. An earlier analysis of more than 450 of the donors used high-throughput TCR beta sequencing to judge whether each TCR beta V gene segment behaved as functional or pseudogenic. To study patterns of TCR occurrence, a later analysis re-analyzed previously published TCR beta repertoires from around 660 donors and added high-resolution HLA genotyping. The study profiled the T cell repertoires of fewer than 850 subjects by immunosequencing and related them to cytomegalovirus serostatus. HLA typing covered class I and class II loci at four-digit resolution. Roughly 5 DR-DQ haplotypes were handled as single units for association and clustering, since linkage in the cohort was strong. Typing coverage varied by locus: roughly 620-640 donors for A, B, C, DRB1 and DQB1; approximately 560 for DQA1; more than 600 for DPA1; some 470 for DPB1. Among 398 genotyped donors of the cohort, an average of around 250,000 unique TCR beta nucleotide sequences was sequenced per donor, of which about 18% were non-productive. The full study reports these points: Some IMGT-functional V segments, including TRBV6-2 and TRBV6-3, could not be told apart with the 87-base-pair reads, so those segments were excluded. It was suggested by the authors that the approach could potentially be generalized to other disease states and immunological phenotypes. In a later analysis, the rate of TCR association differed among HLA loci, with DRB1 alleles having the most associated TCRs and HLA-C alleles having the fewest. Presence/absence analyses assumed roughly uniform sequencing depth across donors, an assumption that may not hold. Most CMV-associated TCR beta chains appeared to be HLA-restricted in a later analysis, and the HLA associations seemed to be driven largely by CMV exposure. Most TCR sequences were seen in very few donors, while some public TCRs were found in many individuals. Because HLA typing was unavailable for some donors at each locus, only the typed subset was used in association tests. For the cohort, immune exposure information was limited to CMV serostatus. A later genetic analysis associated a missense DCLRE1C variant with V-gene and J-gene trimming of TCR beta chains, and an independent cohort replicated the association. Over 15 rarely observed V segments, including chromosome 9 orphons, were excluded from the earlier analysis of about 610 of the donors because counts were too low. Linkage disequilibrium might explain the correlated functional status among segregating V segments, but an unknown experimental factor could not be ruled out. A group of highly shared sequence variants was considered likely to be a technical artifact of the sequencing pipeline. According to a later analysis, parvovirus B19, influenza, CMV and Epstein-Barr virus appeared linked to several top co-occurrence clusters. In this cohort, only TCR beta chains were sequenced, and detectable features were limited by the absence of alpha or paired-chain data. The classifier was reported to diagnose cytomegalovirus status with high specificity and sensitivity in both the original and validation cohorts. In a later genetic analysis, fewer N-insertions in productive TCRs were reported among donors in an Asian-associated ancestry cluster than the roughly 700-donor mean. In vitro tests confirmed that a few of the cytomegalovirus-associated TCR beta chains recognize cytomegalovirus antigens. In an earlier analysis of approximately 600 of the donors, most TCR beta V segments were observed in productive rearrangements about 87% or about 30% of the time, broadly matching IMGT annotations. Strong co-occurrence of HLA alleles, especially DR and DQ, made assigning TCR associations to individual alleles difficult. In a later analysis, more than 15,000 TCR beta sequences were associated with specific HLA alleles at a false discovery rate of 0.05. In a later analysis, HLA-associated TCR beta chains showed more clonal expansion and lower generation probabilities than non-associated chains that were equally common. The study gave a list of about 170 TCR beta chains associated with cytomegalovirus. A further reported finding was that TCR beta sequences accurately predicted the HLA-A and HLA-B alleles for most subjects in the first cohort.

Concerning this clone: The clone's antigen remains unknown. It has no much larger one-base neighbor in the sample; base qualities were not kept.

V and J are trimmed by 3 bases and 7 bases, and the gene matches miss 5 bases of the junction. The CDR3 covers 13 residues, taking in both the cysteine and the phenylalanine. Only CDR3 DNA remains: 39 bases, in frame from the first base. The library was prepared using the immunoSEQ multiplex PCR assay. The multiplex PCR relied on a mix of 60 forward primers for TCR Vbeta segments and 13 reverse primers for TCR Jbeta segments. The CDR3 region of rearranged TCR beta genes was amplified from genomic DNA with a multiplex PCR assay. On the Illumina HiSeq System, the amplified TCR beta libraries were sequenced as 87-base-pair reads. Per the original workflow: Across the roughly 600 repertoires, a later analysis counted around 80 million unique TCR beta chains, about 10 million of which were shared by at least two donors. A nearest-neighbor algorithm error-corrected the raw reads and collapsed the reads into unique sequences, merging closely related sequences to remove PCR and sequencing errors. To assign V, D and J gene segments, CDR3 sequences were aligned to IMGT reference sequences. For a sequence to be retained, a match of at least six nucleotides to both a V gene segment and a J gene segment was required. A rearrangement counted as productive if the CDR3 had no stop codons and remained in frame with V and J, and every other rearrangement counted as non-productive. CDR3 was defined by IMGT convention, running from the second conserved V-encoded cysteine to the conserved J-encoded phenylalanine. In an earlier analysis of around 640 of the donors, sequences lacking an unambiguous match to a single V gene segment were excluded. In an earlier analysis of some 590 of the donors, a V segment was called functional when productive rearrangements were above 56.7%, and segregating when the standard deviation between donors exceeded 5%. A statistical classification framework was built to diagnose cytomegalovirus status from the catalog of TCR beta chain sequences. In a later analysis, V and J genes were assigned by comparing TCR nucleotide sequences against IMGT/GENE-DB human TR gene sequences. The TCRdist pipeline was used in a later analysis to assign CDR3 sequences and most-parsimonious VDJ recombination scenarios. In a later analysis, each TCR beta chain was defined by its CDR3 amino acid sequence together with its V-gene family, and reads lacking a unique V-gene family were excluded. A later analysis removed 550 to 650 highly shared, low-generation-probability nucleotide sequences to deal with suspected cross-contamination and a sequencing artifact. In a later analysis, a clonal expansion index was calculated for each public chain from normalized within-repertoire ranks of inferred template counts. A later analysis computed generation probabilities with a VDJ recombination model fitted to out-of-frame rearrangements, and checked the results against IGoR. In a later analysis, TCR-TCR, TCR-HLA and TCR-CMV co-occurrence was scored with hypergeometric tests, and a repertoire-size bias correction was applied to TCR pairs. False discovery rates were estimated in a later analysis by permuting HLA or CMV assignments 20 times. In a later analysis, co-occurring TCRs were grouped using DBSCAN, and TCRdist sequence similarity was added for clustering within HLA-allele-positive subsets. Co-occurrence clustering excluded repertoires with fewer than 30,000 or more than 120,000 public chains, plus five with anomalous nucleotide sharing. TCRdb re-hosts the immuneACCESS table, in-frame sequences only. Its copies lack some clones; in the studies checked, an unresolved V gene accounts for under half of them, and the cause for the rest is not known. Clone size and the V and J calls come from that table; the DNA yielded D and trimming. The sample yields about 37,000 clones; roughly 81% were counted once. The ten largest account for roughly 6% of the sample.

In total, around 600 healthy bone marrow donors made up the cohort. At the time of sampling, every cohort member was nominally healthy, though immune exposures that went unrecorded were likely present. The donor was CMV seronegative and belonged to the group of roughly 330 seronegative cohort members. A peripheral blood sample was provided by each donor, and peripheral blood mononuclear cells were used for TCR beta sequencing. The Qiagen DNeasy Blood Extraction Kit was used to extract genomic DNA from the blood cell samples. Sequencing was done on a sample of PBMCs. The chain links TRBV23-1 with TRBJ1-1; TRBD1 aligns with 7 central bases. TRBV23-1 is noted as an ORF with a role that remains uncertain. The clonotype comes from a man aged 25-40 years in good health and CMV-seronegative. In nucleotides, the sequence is TGCGCCAGCAGTCAGGGACAGCGTTGTGAAGCTTTCTTT. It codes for CASSQGQRCEAFF.